This T cell receptor (beta chain) came from a study of blood T cell repertoires in COVID-19. Whole-study context: Sites across the United States, Italy and Spain contributed samples from acute and convalescent COVID-19. The cDNA or gDNA used as material had been derived from T cells, B-cell-depleted T cells, or PBMCs.

This clone was counted between two and nine times. In the authors' workflow: Using reference gene primer amplification, nucleated cell counts were estimated. Using immunoSEQ multiplex PCR, the repertoire was profiled, and TCRdb retains in-frame clones only, with some absent. The V and J calls and clone size are taken from that table; D and trimming were inferred from the DNA. The sample includes roughly 300,000 clones, about 76% seen only once; the top ten take around 3%. The sequencing sample was made of peripheral blood. This sequence originates from a woman in her sixties or seventies with active or convalescent COVID-19.

The CDR3 loop reads CASSVAAGFLSGANVLTF. The CDR3 bases are TGTGCCAGCAGCGTAGCGGCAGGGTTTCTCTCTGGGGCCAACGTCCTGACTTTC. The V and J genes are TRBV9 and TRBJ2-6, with a weak D call TRBD1 (5 bases). The CDR3 is 18 residues long. The V and J ends lost 0 bases and 0 bases respectively, with 13 bases between them. Germline CDR1 reads SGDLS; CDR2 reads YYNGEE.